These T cell receptor beta chains were read from a single sample in a study of T cell clones after liver transplantation. Assay used: immunoSEQ multiplex PCR; TCRdb lists only in-frame clones, some missing. The sample contains some 110,000 clones, approximately 85% of which appear only once. Sequences were derived from CD4+ T cells from blood, sampled before liver transplant. The source of these receptors is a human donor who received a liver transplant. CDR3s include the opening cysteine and the closing phenylalanine or tryptophan. The D gene is left open where the match is weak. Clone size is not always given. Where it is, it says once, few, many or a class for expanded clones.

>once|TRBV5-1|TRBJ2-3|-
TGCGCCAGCACCCTTCCATTGACAGACACAGATACGCAGTATTTT
CASTLPLTDTDTQYF
>-|TRBV14|TRBJ1-1|-
TGTGCCAGCAAAAGGGCCCTGAACACTGAAGCTTTCTTT
CASKRALNTEAFF
>-|TRBV6-5|TRBJ1-6|-
TGTGCCAGCAGTTACCGTAGGGGCTCACCCCTCCACTTT
CASSYRRGSPLHF
>-|TRBV2|TRBJ2-1|-
TGTGCCAGCAGCCCCGCCGGCATAAGGTACAATGAGCAGTTCTTC
CASSPAGIRYNEQFF
>-|TRBV5-6|TRBJ1-6|-
TGTGCCAGCAGCGCGGGTCCAGTAGGGAATTCACCCCTCCACTTT
CASSAGPVGNSPLHF
>-|TRBV11-1|TRBJ2-7|-
TGTGCCAGCAGCTTAGGCTGGGGAGCCTACGAGCAGTACTTC
CASSLGWGAYEQYF
>once|TRBV19|TRBJ1-5|TRBD1
TGTGCCAGTACGATACAGGGGAATCAGCCCCAGCATTTT
CASTIQGNQPQHF
>few|TRBV6-6|TRBJ1-2|TRBD1
TGTGCCAGCAGTTCCATCCAGGGGGGCACTAACTATGGCTACACCTTC
CASSSIQGGTNYGYTF
>-|TRBV5-5|TRBJ2-7|-
TGTGCCAGCAGCTCCGAATTCTACGAGCAGTACTTC
CASSSEFYEQYF
>-|TRBV7-3|TRBJ1-2|-
TGTGCCAGCAGCCCTTCTGGGGCAGCTAACTATGGCTACACCTTC
CASSPSGAANYGYTF
>-|TRBV19|TRBJ2-7|-
TGTGCCAGTAGGAGACAGGAGGGGGCCTACGAGCAGTACTTC
CASRRQEGAYEQYF
>-|TRBV2|TRBJ1-5|-
TGTGCCACATCAAAGACCGCGATAGGATATAGCAATCAGCCCCAGCATTTT
CATSKTAIGYSNQPQHF
>-|TRBV29-1|TRBJ2-7|TRBD1
TGCAGCGTTGCCCCTGTGAGGGGGCCCAACGAGCAGTACTTC
CSVAPVRGPNEQYF
>-|TRBV27|TRBJ1-4|TRBD1
TGTGCCAGCAGTTTATTTGGGACAGGGAATGAAAAACTGTTTTTT
CASSLFGTGNEKLFF
>-|TRBV5-1|TRBJ1-2|-
TGCGCCAGCAGCCCCAGGGTAGGTCTCGACTATGGCTACACCTTC
CASSPRVGLDYGYTF
>few|TRBV7-3|TRBJ2-2|-
TGTGCCAGCAGCTTGACGAACACCGGGGAGCTGTTTTTT
CASSLTNTGELFF
>-|TRBV9|TRBJ1-4|-
TGTGCCAGCAGCGTACTCGCATCAAATGAAAAACTGTTTTTT
CASSVLASNEKLFF
>-|TRBV5-1|TRBJ2-7|-
TGCGCCAGCAGCTTGGCGCAGGGCTACGAGCAGTACTTC
CASSLAQGYEQYF
>-|TRBV5-1|TRBJ2-7|TRBD2
TGCGCCAGCAGCTCGGGACTAGCGGGAGGGCCTCGCTCCTACGAGCAGTACTTC
CASSSGLAGGPRSYEQYF
>few|TRBV19|TRBJ1-6|-
TGTGCCAGTACGGGGGTTCCGAATTCACCCCTCCACTTT
CASTGVPNSPLHF
>-|TRBV5-4|TRBJ2-3|-
TGTGCCAGCAGCTTGGGGCAGGACACAGATACGCAGTATTTT
CASSLGQDTDTQYF
>once|TRBV6-5|TRBJ1-1|-
TGTGCCAGCAGAGCCGGGGCGGCGAACACTGAAGCTTTCTTT
CASRAGAANTEAFF
>few|TRBV27|TRBJ2-2|TRBD1
TGTGCCAGCAGAAAGGGGGACAGGGATACCGGGGAGCTGTTTTTT
CASRKGDRDTGELFF
>-|TRBV2|TRBJ1-5|-
TGTGCCAGCAGCACGTCCTCAGGACTTAGCAATCAGCCCCAGCATTTT
CASSTSSGLSNQPQHF
>few|TRBV29-1|TRBJ1-2|TRBD1
TGCAGCGTTGGCGCCGACAGGGGTAACTATGGCTACACCTTC
CSVGADRGNYGYTF
>-|TRBV5-1|TRBJ1-4|-
TGCGCCAGCAGCTTGGGTCTGGTTGCGACTAATGAAAAACTGTTTTTT
CASSLGLVATNEKLFF
>once|TRBV6-5|TRBJ1-1|TRBD1
TGTGCCAGCAGTTACTCGCGACAGGGCCAAGAAGCTTTCTTT
CASSYSRQGQEAFF
>once|TRBV5-4|TRBJ2-2|TRBD1
TGTGCCAGCAGCTTGGTACAGGGGGTTCCCGGGGAGCTGTTTTTT
CASSLVQGVPGELFF
>once|TRBV7-9|TRBJ2-1|TRBD2
TGTGCCAGCAGCTTAGAAGCTAGCGGGGGGCCGGATGAGCAGTTCTTC
CASSLEASGGPDEQFF
>-|TRBV27|TRBJ2-3|-
TGTGCCAGCAGTCGCCCGGGGCCAGATACGCAGTATTTT
CASSRPGPDTQYF
>-|TRBV29-1|TRBJ2-3|-
TGCAGCGTTTCTAGCGACACAGATACGCAGTATTTT
CSVSSDTDTQYF
>-|TRBV7-9|TRBJ1-2|TRBD1
TGTGCCAGCATACAGGGGGCGGCCAACTATGGCTACACCTTC
CASIQGAANYGYTF
>-|TRBV10-1|TRBJ2-1|-
TGCGCCAGCCTCACGGGATCGATCGACGACAATGAGCAGTTCTTC
CASLTGSIDDNEQFF
>-|TRBV28|TRBJ2-2|-
TGTGCCAGCAAGACTTCGAACACCGGGGAGCTGTTTTTT
CASKTSNTGELFF
>-|TRBV30|TRBJ1-5|-
TGTGCCTGGACCCCCGGGGGGGTCCCTAGCAATCAGCCCCAGCATTTT
CAWTPGGVPSNQPQHF
>-|TRBV18|TRBJ1-2|TRBD1
TGTGCCAGCTCACCAGACAGGGGGGCTTGGTACTATGGCTACACCTTC
CASSPDRGAWYYGYTF
>-|TRBV6-5|TRBJ1-2|-
TGTGCCAGCAGTTACTCCAGGGAGCGGGGCTACACCTTC
CASSYSRERGYTF
>-|TRBV2|TRBJ2-3|-
TGTGCCAGCAGTCGTATGCGGGGTAGCACAGATACGCAGTATTTT
CASSRMRGSTDTQYF
>-|TRBV7-2|TRBJ2-7|TRBD1
TGTGCCAGCAGCACCCGACAGGGCGAGCAGTACTTC
CASSTRQGEQYF
>-|TRBV6-1|TRBJ2-7|-
TGTGCCAGCAGTCCTCAAACAGGGATCCACGAGCAGTACTTC
CASSPQTGIHEQYF
>-|TRBV15|TRBJ2-5|TRBD2
TGTGCCACCAGCCGGGACTACAAAGAGACCCAGTACTTC
CATSRDYKETQYF
>-|TRBV5-1|TRBJ2-1|TRBD2
TGCGCCAGCAGCTTGGATCCCCCTACTAGCGGGGTAGGCTATGAGCAGTTCTTC
CASSLDPPTSGVGYEQFF
>-|TRBV4-1|TRBJ2-7|TRBD2
TGCGCCAGCAGCCAAGAAGTAGGACTAGCATCCCACGAGCAGTACTTC
CASSQEVGLASHEQYF
>-|TRBV19|TRBJ1-1|-
TGTGCCAGTAGTGAGGAGCACACTGAAGCTTTCTTT
CASSEEHTEAFF
>-|TRBV6-1|TRBJ1-5|-
TGTGCCAGCTGTGGGGTGGGCAATCAGCCCCAGCATTTT
CASCGVGNQPQHF
>-|TRBV27|TRBJ1-4|-
TGTGGCCTCTTAATAAGGGTAAAACAGGAGAATGAAAAACTGTTTTTT
CGLLIRVKQENEKLFF
>-|TRBV25-1|TRBJ1-1|-
TGTGCCAGCAGTGGGCAGGCTAGTATGAACACTGAAGCTTTCTTT
CASSGQASMNTEAFF
>medium-sized|TRBV28|TRBJ1-1|-
TGTGCCAGCAAACTCAGATACACTGAAGCTTTCTTT
CASKLRYTEAFF
>-|TRBV6-1|TRBJ1-5|-
TGTGCCAGCAGTGAACATTATAGCAATCAGCCCCAGCATTTT
CASSEHYSNQPQHF
>once|TRBV7-3|TRBJ2-7|-
TGTGCCAGCAGTCACGGGCCTTCCTCCTACGAGCAGTACTTC
CASSHGPSSYEQYF
>-|TRBV19|TRBJ1-1|TRBD1
TGTGCCAGTAGTATAGAGGACAGGGGGGAAGCTTTCTTT
CASSIEDRGEAFF
>-|TRBV28|TRBJ2-7|TRBD1
TGTGCCAGCATCCCCCGGCCGGGGACAGGGTCTTTCGAGCAGTACTTC
CASIPRPGTGSFEQYF
>-|TRBV6-5|TRBJ1-6|-
TGTGCCAGCAGTTACTCGGGGGGGCCTAATTCACCCCTCCACTTT
CASSYSGGPNSPLHF
>-|TRBV28|TRBJ2-3|TRBD1
TGTGCCAGCAGTTTACCGGGACAGGGGTTCGCAGATACGCAGTATTTT
CASSLPGQGFADTQYF
>few|TRBV5-4|TRBJ2-3|TRBD2
TGTGCCAGCAGCACAGGAAGTAGCGGGGTGACAGATACGCAGTATTTT
CASSTGSSGVTDTQYF
>-|TRBV5-5|TRBJ1-1|-
TGTGCCAGCAGCTTACTCGTCGGGGCAAACACTGAAGCTTTCTTT
CASSLLVGANTEAFF
>-|TRBV7-2|TRBJ2-5|TRBD1
TGTGCCAGCAGCCGACAGGGGGGACGAGAGACCCAGTACTTC
CASSRQGGRETQYF
>-|TRBV19|TRBJ1-1|-
TGTGCCAGTAGTATAATCGGCCACACTGAAGCTTTCTTT
CASSIIGHTEAFF
>-|TRBV7-3|TRBJ1-1|TRBD1
TGTGCCAGCAGCTACAGGGGCAGACCGAACACTGAAGCTTTCTTT
CASSYRGRPNTEAFF